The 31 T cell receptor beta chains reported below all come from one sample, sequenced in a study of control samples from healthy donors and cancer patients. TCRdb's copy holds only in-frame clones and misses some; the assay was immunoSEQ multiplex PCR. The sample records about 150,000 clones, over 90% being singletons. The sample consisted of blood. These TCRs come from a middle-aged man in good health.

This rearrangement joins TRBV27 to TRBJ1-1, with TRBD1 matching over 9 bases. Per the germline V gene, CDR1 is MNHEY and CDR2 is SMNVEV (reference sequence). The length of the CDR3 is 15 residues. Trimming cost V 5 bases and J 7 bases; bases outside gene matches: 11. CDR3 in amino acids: CASSGPGQGFNEAFF. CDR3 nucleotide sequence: TGTGCCAGCAGTGGCCCGGGACAGGGATTCAATGAAGCTTTCTTT.

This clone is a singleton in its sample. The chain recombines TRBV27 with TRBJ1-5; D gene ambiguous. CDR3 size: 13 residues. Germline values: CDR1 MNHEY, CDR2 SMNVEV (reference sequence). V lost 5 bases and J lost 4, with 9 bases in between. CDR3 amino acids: CASSATMNQPQHF. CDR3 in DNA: TGTGCCAGCAGTGCCACAATGAATCAGCCCCAGCATTTT.

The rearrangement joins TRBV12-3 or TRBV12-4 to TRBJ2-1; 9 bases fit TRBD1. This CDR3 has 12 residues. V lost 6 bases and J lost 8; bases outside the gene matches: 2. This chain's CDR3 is CASRRTGDEQFF. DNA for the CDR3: TGTGCCAGCAGGCGGACAGGGGATGAGCAGTTCTTC.

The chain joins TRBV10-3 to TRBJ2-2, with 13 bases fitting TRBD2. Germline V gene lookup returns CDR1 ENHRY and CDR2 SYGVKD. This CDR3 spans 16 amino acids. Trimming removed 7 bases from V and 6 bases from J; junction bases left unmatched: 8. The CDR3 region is CAITPGLAGKAGELFF. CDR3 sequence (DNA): TGTGCCATCACCCCGGGACTAGCGGGGAAGGCCGGGGAGCTGTTTTTT.

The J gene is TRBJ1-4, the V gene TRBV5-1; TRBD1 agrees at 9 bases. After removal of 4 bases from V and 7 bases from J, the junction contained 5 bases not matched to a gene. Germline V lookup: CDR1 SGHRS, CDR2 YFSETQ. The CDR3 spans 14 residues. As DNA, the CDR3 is TGCGCCAGCAGCACCGGGACAGGGCGTGAAAAACTGTTTTTT. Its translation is CASSTGTGREKLFF.

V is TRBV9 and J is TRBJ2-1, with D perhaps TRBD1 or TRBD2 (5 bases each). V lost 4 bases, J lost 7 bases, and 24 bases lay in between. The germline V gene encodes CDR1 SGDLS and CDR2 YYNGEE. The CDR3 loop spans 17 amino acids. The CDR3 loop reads CASSPGVGRRTGNEQFF. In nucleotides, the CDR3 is TGTGCCAGCAGCCCTGGCGTGGGGCGGAGGACGGGGAATGAGCAGTTCTTC. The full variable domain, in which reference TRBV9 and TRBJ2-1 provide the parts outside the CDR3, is DSGVTQTPKHLITATGQRVTLRCSPRSGDLSVYWYQQSLDQGLQFLIQYYNGEERAKGNILERFSAQQFPDLHSELNLSSLELGDSALYFCASSPGVGRRTGNEQFFGPGTRLTVL.

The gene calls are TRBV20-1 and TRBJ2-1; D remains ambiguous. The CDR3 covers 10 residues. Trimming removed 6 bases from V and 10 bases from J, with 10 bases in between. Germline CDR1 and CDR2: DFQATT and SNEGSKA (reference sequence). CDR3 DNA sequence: TGCAGTGCCGGTAATTGGGAGCAGTTCTTC. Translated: CSAGNWEQFF.

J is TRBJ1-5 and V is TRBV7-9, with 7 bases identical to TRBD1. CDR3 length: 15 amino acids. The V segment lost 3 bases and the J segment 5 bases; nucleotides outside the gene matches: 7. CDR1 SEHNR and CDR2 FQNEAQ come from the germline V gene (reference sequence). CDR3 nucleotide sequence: TGTGCCAGCAGCTTTAGTGACAGGGCGGATCAGCCCCAGCATTTT. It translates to CASSFSDRADQPQHF.

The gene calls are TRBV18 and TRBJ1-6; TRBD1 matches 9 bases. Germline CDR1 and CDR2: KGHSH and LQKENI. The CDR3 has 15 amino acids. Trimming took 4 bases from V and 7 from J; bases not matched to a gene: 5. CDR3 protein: CASSQSGQGNSPLHF. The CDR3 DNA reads TGTGCCAGCTCACAATCGGGACAGGGAAATTCACCCCTCCACTTT.

CDR3 in amino acids: CASSLFPKETQYF. The CDR3, as DNA: TGTGCCAGCAGCTTATTCCCCAAAGAGACCCAGTACTTC. This chain joins TRBV7-3 and TRBJ2-5; D gene unclear. The CDR3 consists of 13 residues. Trimming left V 2 bases short and J 3 bases short, with 7 bases between. CDR1 and CDR2 from the germline V gene are SGHTA and FQGTGA.

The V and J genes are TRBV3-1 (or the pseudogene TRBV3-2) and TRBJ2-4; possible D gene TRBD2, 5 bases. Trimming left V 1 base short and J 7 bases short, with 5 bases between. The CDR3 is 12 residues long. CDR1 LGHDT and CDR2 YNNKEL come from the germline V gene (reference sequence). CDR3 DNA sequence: TGTGCCAGCAGCCAAGGGGAGAACATTCAGTACTTC. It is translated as CASSQGENIQYF.

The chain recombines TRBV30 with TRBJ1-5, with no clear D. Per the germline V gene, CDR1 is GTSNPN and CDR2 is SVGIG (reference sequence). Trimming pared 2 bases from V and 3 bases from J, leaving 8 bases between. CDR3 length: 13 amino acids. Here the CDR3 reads CAWSRTYNQPQHF. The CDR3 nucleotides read TGTGCCTGGAGTAGAACGTACAATCAGCCCCAGCATTTT.

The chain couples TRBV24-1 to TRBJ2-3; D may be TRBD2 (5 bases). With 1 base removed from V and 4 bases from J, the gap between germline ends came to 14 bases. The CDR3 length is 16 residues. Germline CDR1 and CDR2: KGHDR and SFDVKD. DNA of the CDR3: TGTGCCACCAGTGATTTAGAGGCCGTGGGAGCAGATACGCAGTATTTT. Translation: CATSDLEAVGADTQYF.

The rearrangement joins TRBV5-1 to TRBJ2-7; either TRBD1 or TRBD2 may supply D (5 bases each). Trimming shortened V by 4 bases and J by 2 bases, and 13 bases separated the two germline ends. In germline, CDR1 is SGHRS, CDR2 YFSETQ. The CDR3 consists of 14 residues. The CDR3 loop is CASSKSSGPYEQYF. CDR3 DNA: TGCGCCAGCAGCAAGAGTTCGGGGCCCTACGAGCAGTACTTC.

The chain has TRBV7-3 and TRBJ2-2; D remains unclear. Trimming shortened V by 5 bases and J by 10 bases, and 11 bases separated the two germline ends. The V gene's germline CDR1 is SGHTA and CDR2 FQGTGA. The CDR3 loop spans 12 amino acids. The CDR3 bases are TGTGCCAGCAGCACAAGGGTTGCGGAGCTGTTTTTT. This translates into CASSTRVAELFF.

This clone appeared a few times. CDR3 bases: TGTGCCAGCAGTTTCCAAGGGACTAGCTCCTACGAGCAGTACTTC. This gives the protein CASSFQGTSSYEQYF. This sequence joins TRBV28 and TRBJ2-7, with 8 bases matching TRBD2. The germline gives CDR1 MDHEN, CDR2 SYDVKM. This CDR3 is 15 amino acids long. J gave up 0 bases and V 3 bases, and 4 bases lay outside the gene matches.

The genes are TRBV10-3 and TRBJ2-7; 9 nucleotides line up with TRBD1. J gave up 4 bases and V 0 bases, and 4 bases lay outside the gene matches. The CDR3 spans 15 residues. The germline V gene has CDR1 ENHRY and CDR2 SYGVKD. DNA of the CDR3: TGTGCCATCAGTGAGTCGGGACAGGGCCTTTACGAGCAGTACTTC. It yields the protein CAISESGQGLYEQYF.

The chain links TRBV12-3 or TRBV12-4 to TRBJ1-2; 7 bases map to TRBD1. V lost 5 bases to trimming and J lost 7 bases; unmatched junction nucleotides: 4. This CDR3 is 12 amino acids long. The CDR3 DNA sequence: TGTGCCAGCAGTCCCGACAGGGCTGGCTACACCTTC. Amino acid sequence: CASSPDRAGYTF.

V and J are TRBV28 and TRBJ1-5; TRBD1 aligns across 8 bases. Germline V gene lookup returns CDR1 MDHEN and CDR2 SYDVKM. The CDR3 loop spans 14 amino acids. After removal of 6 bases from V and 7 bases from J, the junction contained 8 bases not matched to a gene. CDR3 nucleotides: TGTGCCAGCAGATCTACGACAGGGGACCAGCCCCAGCATTTT. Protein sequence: CASRSTTGDQPQHF.

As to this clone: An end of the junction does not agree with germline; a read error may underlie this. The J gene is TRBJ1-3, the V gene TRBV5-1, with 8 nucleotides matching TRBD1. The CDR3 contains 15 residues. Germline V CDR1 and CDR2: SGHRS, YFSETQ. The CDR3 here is CASSLETGAGNTIYF. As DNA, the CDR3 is TGCGCCAGCAGTTTGGAGACAGGGGCTGGAAACACCATATATTTT.

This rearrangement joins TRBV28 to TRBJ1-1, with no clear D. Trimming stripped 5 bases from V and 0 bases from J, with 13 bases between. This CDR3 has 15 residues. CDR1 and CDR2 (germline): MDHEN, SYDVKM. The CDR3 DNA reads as TGTGCCAGCAGTCCCTCCGCTTTGATGAACACTGAAGCTTTCTTT. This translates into CASSPSALMNTEAFF.

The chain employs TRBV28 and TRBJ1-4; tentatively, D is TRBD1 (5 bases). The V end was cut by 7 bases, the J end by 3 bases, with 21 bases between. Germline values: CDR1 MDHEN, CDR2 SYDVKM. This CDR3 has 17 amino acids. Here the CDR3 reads CASTLHHSTVPNEKLFF. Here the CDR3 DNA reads TGTGCCAGCACCCTACATCATTCGACAGTCCCTAATGAAAAACTGTTTTTT.

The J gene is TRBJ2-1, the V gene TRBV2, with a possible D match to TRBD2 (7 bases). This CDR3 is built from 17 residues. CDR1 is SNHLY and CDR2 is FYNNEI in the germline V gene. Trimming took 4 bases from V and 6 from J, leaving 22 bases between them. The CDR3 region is CASSVGRGAPQVNEQFF. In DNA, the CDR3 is TGTGCCAGCAGTGTGGGGAGGGGGGCCCCTCAGGTCAATGAGCAGTTCTTC.

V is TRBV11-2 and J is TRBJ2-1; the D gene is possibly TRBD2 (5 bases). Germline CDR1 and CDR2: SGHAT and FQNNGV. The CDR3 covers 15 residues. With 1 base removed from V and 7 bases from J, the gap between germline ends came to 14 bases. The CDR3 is CASSLAPTRGNEQFF. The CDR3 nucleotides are TGTGCCAGCAGCTTAGCACCGACCCGAGGGAATGAGCAGTTCTTC.

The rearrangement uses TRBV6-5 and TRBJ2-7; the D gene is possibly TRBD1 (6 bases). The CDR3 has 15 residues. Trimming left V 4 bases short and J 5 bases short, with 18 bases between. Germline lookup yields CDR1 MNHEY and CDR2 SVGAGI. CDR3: CASSSSTTGAHEQYF. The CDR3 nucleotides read TGTGCCAGCAGTTCGTCGACGACAGGCGCCCACGAGCAGTACTTC.

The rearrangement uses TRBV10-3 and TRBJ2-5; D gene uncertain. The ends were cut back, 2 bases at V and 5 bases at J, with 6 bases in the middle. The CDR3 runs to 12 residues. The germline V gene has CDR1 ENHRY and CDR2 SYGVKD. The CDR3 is CAISEGEETQYF. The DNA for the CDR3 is TGTGCCATCAGTGAGGGTGAGGAGACCCAGTACTTC.

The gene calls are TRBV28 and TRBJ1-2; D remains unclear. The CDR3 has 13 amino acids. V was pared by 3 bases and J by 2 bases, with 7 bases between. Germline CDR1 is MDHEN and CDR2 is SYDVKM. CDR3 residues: CASSFTSNYGYTF. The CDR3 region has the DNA TGTGCCAGCAGTTTCACCTCCAACTATGGCTACACCTTC.

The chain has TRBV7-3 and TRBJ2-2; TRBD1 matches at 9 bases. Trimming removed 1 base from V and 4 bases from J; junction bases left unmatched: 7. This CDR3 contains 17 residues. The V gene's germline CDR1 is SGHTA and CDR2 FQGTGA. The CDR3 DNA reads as TGTGCCAGCAGCTTAATGGCACAGGGGGCAGGCACCGGGGAGCTGTTTTTT. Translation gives CASSLMAQGAGTGELFF.

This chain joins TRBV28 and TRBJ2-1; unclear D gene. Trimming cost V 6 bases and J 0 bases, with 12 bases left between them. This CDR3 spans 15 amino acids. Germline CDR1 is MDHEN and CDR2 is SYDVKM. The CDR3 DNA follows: TGTGCCAGCAGAATCCGCGCGAACTCCTACAATGAGCAGTTCTTC. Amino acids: CASRIRANSYNEQFF.

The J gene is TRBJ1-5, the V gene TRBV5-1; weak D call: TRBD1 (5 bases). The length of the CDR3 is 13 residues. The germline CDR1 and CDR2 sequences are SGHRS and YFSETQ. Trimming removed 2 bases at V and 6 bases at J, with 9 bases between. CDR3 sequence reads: CASSFGTAQPQHF. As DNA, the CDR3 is TGCGCCAGCAGCTTTGGGACGGCTCAGCCCCAGCATTTT.

CDR3 DNA: TGTGCCAGCAGCTTCGGTGGGACAGGGCGACAAGAGACCCAGTACTTC. Protein sequence: CASSFGGTGRQETQYF. The chain carries TRBV5-4 and TRBJ2-5; 9 nucleotides align to TRBD1. The germline V gene has CDR1 SGHNT and CDR2 YYREEE (reference sequence). The CDR3 has 16 amino acids. Trimming at V came to 2 bases and at J to 2 bases, leaving 7 bases not matched to a gene.